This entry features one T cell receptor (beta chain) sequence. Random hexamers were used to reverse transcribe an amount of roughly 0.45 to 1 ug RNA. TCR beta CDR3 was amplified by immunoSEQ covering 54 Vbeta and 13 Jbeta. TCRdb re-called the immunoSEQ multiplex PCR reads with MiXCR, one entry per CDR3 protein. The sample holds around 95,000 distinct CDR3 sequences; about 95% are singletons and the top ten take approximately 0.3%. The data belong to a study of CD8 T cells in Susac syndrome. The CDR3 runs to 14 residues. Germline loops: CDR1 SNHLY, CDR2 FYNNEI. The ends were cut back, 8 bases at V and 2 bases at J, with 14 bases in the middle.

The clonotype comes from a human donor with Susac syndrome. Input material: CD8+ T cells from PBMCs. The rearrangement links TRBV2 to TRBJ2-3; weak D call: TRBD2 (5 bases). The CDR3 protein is CASRPGFLTDTQYF. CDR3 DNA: TGTGCCAGCCGTCCGGGGTTCCTCACAGATACGCAGTATTTT.